Below, 2 T cell receptor beta chains from the same sample are listed, as sequenced in a study of T cells in Graves' hyperthyroidism and ophthalmopathy. Researchers took RNA transcripts and amplified the TCR beta CDR3 regions from them. The primer set for the first-round RT-PCR of the TCR CDR3 was HTBI. Each CDR3 protein is one row after TCRdb ran MiXCR on the multiplex PCR reads. The sample yields 610,000 or so distinct CDR3 sequences, approximately 44% seen once. The sample comprised peripheral blood or thyroid tissue (not recorded which). These receptors all come from a woman aged 18-35 years with Graves' hyperthyroidism.

This clonotype occurred many times. The germline gene is not matched at one end of the junction; a read error may be the cause. The rearrangement joins TRBV7-7 to TRBJ2-7, with 11 bases fitting TRBD1. The germline CDR1 and CDR2 sequences are SSHAT and FNYEAQ (reference sequence). This CDR3 contains 14 residues. The CDR3 sequence is CASSPGQGASEQYF. Written as DNA, the CDR3 is TGTGCTAGCAGCCCTGGACAGGGGGCGAGTGAGCAGTACTTC.

The chain uses TRBV15 and TRBJ1-4; D gene uncertain. CDR3 length equals 13 residues. V was trimmed by 1 base and J by 8 bases, leaving 8 bases between them. Germline CDR1 is LNHNV and CDR2 is YYDKDF (reference sequence). The CDR3 sequence is CATSRARVEKLFF. The CDR3 coding sequence is TGTGCCACCAGCAGAGCGCGTGTGGAAAAACTGTTTTTT.